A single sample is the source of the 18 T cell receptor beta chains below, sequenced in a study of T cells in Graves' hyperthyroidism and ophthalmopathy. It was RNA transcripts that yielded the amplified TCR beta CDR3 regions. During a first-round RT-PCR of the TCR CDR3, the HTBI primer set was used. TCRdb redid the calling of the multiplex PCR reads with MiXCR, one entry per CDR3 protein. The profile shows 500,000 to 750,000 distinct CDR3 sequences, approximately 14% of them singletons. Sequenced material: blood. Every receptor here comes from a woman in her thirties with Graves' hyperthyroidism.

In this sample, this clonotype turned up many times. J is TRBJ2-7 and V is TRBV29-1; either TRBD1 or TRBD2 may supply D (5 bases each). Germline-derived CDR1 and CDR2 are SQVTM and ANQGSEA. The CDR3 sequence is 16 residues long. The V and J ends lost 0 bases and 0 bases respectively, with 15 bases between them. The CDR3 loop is CSVEDPWDGSSYEQYF. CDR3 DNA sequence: TGCAGCGTTGAAGATCCGTGGGACGGCAGCTCCTACGAGCAGTACTTC.

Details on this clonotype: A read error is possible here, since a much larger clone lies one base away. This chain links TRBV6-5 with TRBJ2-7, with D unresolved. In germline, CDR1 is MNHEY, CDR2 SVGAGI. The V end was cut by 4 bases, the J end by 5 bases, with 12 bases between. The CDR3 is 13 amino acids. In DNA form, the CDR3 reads TGTGCCAGCAGTTCCCCCGGGTTCCACGAGCAGTACTTC. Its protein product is CASSSPGFHEQYF.

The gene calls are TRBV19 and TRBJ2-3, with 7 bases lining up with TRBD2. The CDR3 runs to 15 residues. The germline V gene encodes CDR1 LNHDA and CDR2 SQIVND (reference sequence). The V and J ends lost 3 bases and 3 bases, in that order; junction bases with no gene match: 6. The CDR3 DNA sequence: TGTGCCAGTAGTATGGGAGGGTGGCAGACAGATACGCAGTATTTT. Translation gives CASSMGGWQTDTQYF. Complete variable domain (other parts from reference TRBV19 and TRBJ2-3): DGGITQSPKYLFRKEGQNVTLSCEQNLNHDAMYWYRQDPGQGLRLIYYSQIVNDFQKGDIAEGYSVSREKKESFPLTVTSAQKNPTAFYLCASSMGGWQTDTQYFGPGTRLTVL.

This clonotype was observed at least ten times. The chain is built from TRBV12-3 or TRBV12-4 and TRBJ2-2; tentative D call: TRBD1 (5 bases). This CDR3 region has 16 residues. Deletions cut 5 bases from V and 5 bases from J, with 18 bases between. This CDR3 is CASSPLPGHTTGELFF. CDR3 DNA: TGTGCCAGCAGTCCACTCCCAGGACACACGACCGGGGAGCTGTTTTTT.

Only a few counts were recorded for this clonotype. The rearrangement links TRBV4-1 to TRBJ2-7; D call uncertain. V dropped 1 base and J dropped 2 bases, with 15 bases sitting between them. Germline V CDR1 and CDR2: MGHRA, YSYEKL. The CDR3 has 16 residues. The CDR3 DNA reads TGCGCCAGCAGCCAAGTCCTAAGGGTTAGGACCTACGAGCAGTACTTC. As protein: CASSQVLRVRTYEQYF.

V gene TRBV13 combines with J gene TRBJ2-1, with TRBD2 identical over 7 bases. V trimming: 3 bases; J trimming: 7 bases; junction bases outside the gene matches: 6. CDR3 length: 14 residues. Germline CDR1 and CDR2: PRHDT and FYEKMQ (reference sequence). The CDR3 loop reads CASSFSGPTNEQFF. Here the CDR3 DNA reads TGTGCCAGCAGCTTTAGCGGGCCTACGAATGAGCAGTTCTTC.

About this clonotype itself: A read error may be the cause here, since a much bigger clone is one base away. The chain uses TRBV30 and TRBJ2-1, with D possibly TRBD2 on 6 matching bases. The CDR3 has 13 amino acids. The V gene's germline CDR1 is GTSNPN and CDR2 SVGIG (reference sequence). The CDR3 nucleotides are TGTGCCTGGAGTGAGGGACTTTACAATGAGCAGCTCTTC. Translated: CAWSEGLYNEQLF.

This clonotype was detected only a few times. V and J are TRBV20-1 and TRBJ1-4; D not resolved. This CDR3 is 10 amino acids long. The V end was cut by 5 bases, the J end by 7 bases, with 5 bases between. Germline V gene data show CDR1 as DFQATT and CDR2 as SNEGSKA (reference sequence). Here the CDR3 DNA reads TGCAGTGCTCCTGGTGAAAAACTGTTTTTT. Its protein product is CSAPGEKLFF.

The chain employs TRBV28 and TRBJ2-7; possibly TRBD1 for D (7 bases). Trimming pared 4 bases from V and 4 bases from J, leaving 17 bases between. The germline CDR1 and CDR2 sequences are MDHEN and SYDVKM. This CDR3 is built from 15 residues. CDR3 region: CASSSRQGRGYEQYF. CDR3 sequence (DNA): TGTGCCAGCAGTTCCCGACAGGGCCGGGGGTACGAGCAGTACTTC.

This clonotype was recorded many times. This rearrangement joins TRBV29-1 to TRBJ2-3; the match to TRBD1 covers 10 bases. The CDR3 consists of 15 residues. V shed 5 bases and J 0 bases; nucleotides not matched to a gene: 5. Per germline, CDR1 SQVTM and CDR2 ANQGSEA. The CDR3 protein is CSVLTGGESTDTQYF. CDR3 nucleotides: TGCAGCGTTTTGACAGGGGGCGAAAGCACAGATACGCAGTATTTT.

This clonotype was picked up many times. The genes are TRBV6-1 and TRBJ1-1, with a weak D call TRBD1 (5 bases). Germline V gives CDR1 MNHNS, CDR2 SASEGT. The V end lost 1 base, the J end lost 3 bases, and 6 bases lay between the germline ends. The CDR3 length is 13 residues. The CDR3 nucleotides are TGTGCCAGCAGTGAAGGGGGGGACACTGAAGCTTTCTTT. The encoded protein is CASSEGGDTEAFF.

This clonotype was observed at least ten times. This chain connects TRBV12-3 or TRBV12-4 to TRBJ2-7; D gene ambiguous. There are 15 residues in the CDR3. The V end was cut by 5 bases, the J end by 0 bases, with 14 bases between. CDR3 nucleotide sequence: TGTGCCAGCAGTCCCGGGTCCCCGAGCTCCTACGAGCAGTACTTC. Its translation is CASSPGSPSSYEQYF.

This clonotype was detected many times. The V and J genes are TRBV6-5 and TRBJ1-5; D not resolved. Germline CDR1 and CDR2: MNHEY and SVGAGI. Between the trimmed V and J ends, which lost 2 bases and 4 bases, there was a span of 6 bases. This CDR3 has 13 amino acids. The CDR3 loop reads CASSYGTNQPQHF. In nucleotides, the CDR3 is TGTGCCAGCAGTTACGGCACGAATCAGCCCCAGCATTTT.

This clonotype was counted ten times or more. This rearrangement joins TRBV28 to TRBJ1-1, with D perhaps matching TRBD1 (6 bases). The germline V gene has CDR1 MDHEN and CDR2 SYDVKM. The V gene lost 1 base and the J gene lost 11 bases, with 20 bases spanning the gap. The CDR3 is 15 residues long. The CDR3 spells CASSLSSQQGSRAFF. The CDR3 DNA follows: TGTGCCAGCAGTTTATCCTCGCAACAGGGTTCGCGGGCTTTCTTT.

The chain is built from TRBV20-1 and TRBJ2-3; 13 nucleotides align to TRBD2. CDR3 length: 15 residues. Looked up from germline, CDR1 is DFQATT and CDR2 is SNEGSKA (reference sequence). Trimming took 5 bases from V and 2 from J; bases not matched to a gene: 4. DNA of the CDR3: TGCAGTGCTTTACTAGCGGGAGGGCCCACAGATACGCAGTATTTT. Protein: CSALLAGGPTDTQYF.

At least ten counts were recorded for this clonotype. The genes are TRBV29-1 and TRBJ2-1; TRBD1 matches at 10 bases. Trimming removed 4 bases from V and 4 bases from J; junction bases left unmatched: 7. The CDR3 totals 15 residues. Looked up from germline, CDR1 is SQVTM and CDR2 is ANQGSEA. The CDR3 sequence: CSVAVEDRGYNEQFF. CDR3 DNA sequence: TGCAGCGTTGCAGTAGAGGACAGGGGGTACAATGAGCAGTTCTTC.

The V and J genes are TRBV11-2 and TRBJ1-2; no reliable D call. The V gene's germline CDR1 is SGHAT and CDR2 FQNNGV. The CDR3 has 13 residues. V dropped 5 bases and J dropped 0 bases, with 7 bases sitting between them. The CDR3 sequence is CASSPRANYGYTF. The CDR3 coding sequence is TGTGCCAGCAGCCCGAGAGCTAACTATGGCTACACCTTC.

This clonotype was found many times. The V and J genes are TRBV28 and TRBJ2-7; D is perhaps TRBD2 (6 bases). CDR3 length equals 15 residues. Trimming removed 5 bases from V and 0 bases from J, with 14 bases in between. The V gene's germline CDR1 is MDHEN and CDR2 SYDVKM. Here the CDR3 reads CASSPSGLSSYEQYF. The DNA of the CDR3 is TGTGCCAGCAGTCCGAGCGGGTTGAGCTCCTACGAGCAGTACTTC. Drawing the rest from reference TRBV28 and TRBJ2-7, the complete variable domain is DVKVTQSSRYLVKRTGEKVFLECVQDMDHENMFWYRQDPGLGLRLIYFSYDVKMKEKGDIPEGYSVSREKKERFSLILESASTNQTSMYLCASSPSGLSSYEQYFGPGTRLTVT.